The source of this T cell receptor beta chain is a study of blood T cell repertoires in COVID-19. Generated by immunoSEQ multiplex PCR, the TCRdb table keeps only in-frame clones and is missing some. The sample yields about 180,000 clones, about 83% seen once. Germline V gives CDR1 MNHEY, CDR2 SMNVEV (reference sequence). This CDR3 has 14 amino acids. V dropped 5 bases and J dropped 0 bases, with 8 bases sitting between them. The chain couples TRBV27 to TRBJ2-4; D uncertain. Sample: peripheral blood. The clonotype originates from a person between 65 and 79 years old with COVID-19, enrolled during active disease. CDR3 amino acids: CASSPQLAKNIQYF. DNA for the CDR3: TGTGCCAGCAGTCCCCAGTTAGCCAAAAACATTCAGTACTTC.